These T cell receptor beta chains were read from a single sample in a study of T cell responses to AZD1222 COVID-19 vaccine. Using immunoSEQ multiplex PCR, the repertoire was profiled, and TCRdb retains in-frame clones only, with some absent. This sample has roughly 110,000 clones, with roughly 90% found just once. Material: peripheral blood, obtained on day 0 of AZD1222 vaccination. Receptors originate from an adult in good health. Both conserved end residues are part of each CDR3. A D gene is named only where the DNA matches it firmly. Clone sizes are given selectively: once, few, many, or a class where the clone is expanded.

D	V	size	J	CDR3	DNA
TRBD2	TRBV7-2	NA	TRBJ2-1	CASSLGGTREYNEQFF	TGTGCCAGCAGCTTAGGCGGGACTAGGGAATACAATGAGCAGTTCTTC
TRBD1	TRBV2	NA	TRBJ1-2	CASRGTGSNYGYTF	TGTGCCAGCAGGGGGACAGGGTCCAACTATGGCTACACCTTC
NA	TRBV27	NA	TRBJ1-6	CASSLSPPGLNSPLHF	TGTGCCAGCAGTTTATCCCCTCCAGGGTTGAATTCACCCCTCCACTTT
NA	TRBV27	NA	TRBJ1-6	CASSLRAANSPLHF	TGTGCCAGCAGCCTCCGGGCCGCAAATTCACCCCTCCACTTT
NA	TRBV20-1	NA	TRBJ1-1	CSAIRVTEAFF	TGCAGTGCCATCCGAGTCACTGAAGCTTTCTTT
NA	TRBV9	NA	TRBJ1-1	CASSVTGSEAFF	TGTGCCAGCAGCGTCACAGGCTCTGAAGCTTTCTTT
NA	TRBV4-3	NA	TRBJ2-1	CASSQDSGRAYNEQFF	TGCGCCAGCAGCCAAGACAGCGGGCGAGCCTACAATGAGCAGTTCTTC
NA	TRBV5-4	NA	TRBJ2-3	CASSTSLSGGGTDTQYF	TGTGCCAGCAGCACGAGCCTCAGCGGCGGCGGCACAGATACGCAGTATTTT
NA	TRBV19	NA	TRBJ2-7	CASSMALRRRYYEQYF	TGTGCCAGTAGTATGGCTCTGAGGAGAAGGTACTACGAGCAGTACTTC
NA	TRBV30	NA	TRBJ1-3	CAWAGASGNTIYF	TGTGCCTGGGCAGGGGCCTCTGGAAACACCATATATTTT
NA	TRBV2	NA	TRBJ2-7	CASSLTHLSYEQYF	TGTGCCAGCAGTTTGACTCATCTCTCCTACGAGCAGTACTTC
NA	TRBV18	NA	TRBJ2-5	CASSMGSEETQYF	TGTGCCAGCTCAATGGGAAGTGAAGAGACCCAGTACTTC
NA	TRBV5-1	NA	TRBJ2-3	CASSWSDSTDTQYF	TGCGCCAGCAGCTGGAGCGACAGCACAGATACGCAGTATTTT
TRBD1	TRBV19	once	TRBJ2-6	CAIGGPRTGANVLTF	TGTGCCATAGGGGGCCCCCGGACTGGGGCCAACGTCCTGACTTTC
TRBD2	TRBV27	once	TRBJ2-7	CASTHLGTSGIGPGEQYF	TGTGCCAGCACCCATTTGGGGACTAGCGGGATAGGGCCTGGGGAGCAGTACTTC
NA	TRBV27	NA	TRBJ1-2	CASRSHDGGFGYTF	TGTGCCAGCAGGAGTCATGACGGAGGGTTTGGCTACACCTTC
TRBD1	TRBV5-1	NA	TRBJ2-7	CASSTTEQGAGEQYF	TGCGCCAGCAGCACCACAGAGCAGGGGGCGGGCGAGCAGTACTTC
NA	TRBV28	NA	TRBJ1-1	CASVGGGSNTEAFF	TGTGCCAGCGTGGGGGGGGGCTCGAACACTGAAGCTTTCTTT
NA	TRBV6-5	NA	TRBJ2-2	CASRSAGTTTGELFF	TGTGCCAGCAGATCAGCCGGGACGACTACCGGGGAGCTGTTTTTT
TRBD1	TRBV5-1	NA	TRBJ1-1	CASTSRGGQVRTEAFF	TGCGCCAGCACCTCACGAGGGGGACAGGTGCGAACTGAAGCTTTCTTT
NA	TRBV2	NA	TRBJ1-2	CASSEGPSYGYTF	TGTGCCAGCAGTGAAGGCCCGAGCTATGGCTACACCTTC
TRBD1	TRBV6-5	NA	TRBJ2-7	CASSRGTGVYEQYF	TGTGCCAGCAGTAGAGGGACAGGGGTCTACGAGCAGTACTTC
TRBD2	TRBV3-1/TRBV3-2	NA	TRBJ2-7	CASSPGVAGTYEQYF	TGTGCCAGCAGCCCTGGGGTAGCGGGGACCTACGAGCAGTACTTC
NA	TRBV3-1/TRBV3-2	once	TRBJ2-7	CASSQIGGVGRYF	TGTGCCAGCAGCCAGATAGGGGGGGTAGGGCGATACTTC
TRBD1	TRBV4-1	NA	TRBJ1-4	CASSKGQGASNEKLFF	TGCGCCAGCAGCAAGGGACAGGGGGCGTCTAATGAAAAACTGTTTTTT
TRBD1	TRBV7-3	NA	TRBJ1-5	CASSYGIDREGNQPQHF	TGTGCCAGCAGCTACGGAATTGACAGGGAAGGCAATCAGCCCCAGCATTTT
NA	TRBV21-1	few	TRBJ2-7	CASPPGLAGGKSYEQYF	TGTGCCAGTCCCCCGGGACTAGCGGGAGGGAAATCCTACGAGCAGTACTTC
NA	TRBV12-3/TRBV12-4	NA	TRBJ1-1	CASTTTVNTEAFF	TGTGCCAGCACCACAACAGTGAACACTGAAGCTTTCTTT
NA	TRBV7-2	NA	TRBJ1-3	CASSLWKNTIYF	TGTGCCAGCAGCCTCTGGAAGAACACCATATATTTT
TRBD1	TRBV29-1	NA	TRBJ1-1	CSVRDRGDFTEAFF	TGCAGCGTGCGGGACAGGGGGGATTTCACTGAAGCTTTCTTT
NA	TRBV18	NA	TRBJ2-7	CASSDGERGEQYF	TGTGCCAGCTCAGACGGAGAGAGGGGCGAGCAGTACTTC
TRBD2	TRBV7-9	NA	TRBJ2-7	CASSLISSGAYEQYF	TGTGCCAGCAGCTTAATTTCTAGCGGGGCCTACGAGCAGTACTTC
TRBD2	TRBV11-2	NA	TRBJ2-1	CASRLAGVPMDEQFF	TGTGCCAGCAGACTAGCGGGGGTCCCCATGGATGAGCAGTTCTTC
TRBD1	TRBV18	NA	TRBJ1-1	CASSQTGTNTEAFF	TGTGCCAGCTCACAGACAGGGACGAACACTGAAGCTTTCTTT
NA	TRBV6-5	NA	TRBJ2-3	CASRLRPSTDTQYF	TGTGCCAGCAGATTGAGACCCTCCACAGATACGCAGTATTTT
TRBD2	TRBV6-5	NA	TRBJ2-7	CASSYDASGRAGEQYF	TGTGCCAGCAGTTACGATGCTAGCGGGAGAGCTGGCGAGCAGTACTTC
TRBD1	TRBV5-1	NA	TRBJ2-1	CASSGGQGGNEQFF	TGCGCCAGCAGCGGGGGACAGGGAGGCAATGAGCAGTTCTTC
NA	TRBV30	NA	TRBJ1-2	CAWSFPLGGYTF	TGTGCCTGGAGTTTCCCCTTGGGGGGCTACACCTTC
NA	TRBV6-5	NA	TRBJ1-2	CASSYNVGVNYGYTF	TGTGCCAGCAGTTATAACGTCGGGGTAAACTATGGCTACACCTTC
TRBD1	TRBV4-1	NA	TRBJ2-2	CASSRGQGGTGELFF	TGCGCCAGCAGCCGAGGACAGGGTGGCACCGGGGAGCTGTTTTTT
NA	TRBV5-1	NA	TRBJ2-1	CASSPAASRSGNEQFF	TGCGCCAGCAGCCCAGCGGCCAGCCGGTCGGGCAATGAGCAGTTCTTC
NA	TRBV15	NA	TRBJ2-2	CATSRGLTNTGELFF	TGTGCCACCAGCAGAGGGCTAACGAACACCGGGGAGCTGTTTTTT
TRBD2	TRBV7-3	NA	TRBJ2-1	CASRGAGYGNEQFF	TGTGCCAGCAGGGGAGCGGGGTACGGCAATGAGCAGTTCTTC
TRBD1	TRBV7-6	NA	TRBJ2-5	CASSSRQGGTQYF	TGTGCCAGCAGCTCCCGACAGGGTGGGACCCAGTACTTC
NA	TRBV18	NA	TRBJ1-1	CASSSDGVTEAFF	TGTGCCAGCTCCTCCGATGGAGTAACTGAAGCTTTCTTT
TRBD2	TRBV20-1	NA	TRBJ2-7	CSASGAGGSYEQYF	TGCAGTGCTAGTGGGGCGGGAGGGTCCTACGAGCAGTACTTC
NA	TRBV6-5	once	TRBJ1-2	CASSNTQANGYTF	TGTGCCAGCAGTAACACGCAGGCGAATGGCTACACCTTC
TRBD2	TRBV4-1	few	TRBJ2-3	CASSQEGTSGTDTQYF	TGCGCCAGCAGCCAAGAAGGGACTAGTGGCACAGATACGCAGTATTTT
TRBD2	TRBV9	NA	TRBJ2-1	CASSPRPAGALGNEQFF	TGTGCCAGCAGCCCCAGACCAGCGGGGGCCCTCGGCAATGAGCAGTTCTTC
NA	TRBV6-5	NA	TRBJ1-1	CASRRTGSGGAFF	TGTGCCAGCAGACGAACAGGGAGCGGGGGAGCTTTCTTT
NA	TRBV18	NA	TRBJ1-2	CASSPQGEAIYGYTF	TGTGCCAGCTCACCGCAAGGGGAAGCGATCTATGGCTACACCTTC
NA	TRBV3-1/TRBV3-2	NA	TRBJ1-5	CASSQDSWGGAPQHF	TGTGCCAGCAGCCAAGATAGCTGGGGGGGAGCTCCCCAGCATTTT
NA	TRBV14	NA	TRBJ1-2	CASSSRGPQDYGYTF	TGTGCCAGCAGTTCCCGGGGGCCTCAAGACTATGGCTACACCTTC
NA	TRBV6-5	NA	TRBJ1-2	CASSYSGTSNYGYTF	TGTGCCAGCAGTTACTCGGGGACTTCTAACTATGGCTACACCTTC
TRBD1	TRBV19	NA	TRBJ1-3	CASSRDRGSGNTIYF	TGTGCCAGTAGCCGGGACAGGGGCTCTGGAAACACCATATATTTT
NA	TRBV25-1	NA	TRBJ1-3	CASRGDGNTIYF	TGTGCCAGCAGAGGGGACGGAAACACCATATATTTT
NA	TRBV9	NA	TRBJ2-7	CASSVGASYEQYF	TGTGCCAGCAGCGTAGGGGCGAGCTACGAGCAGTACTTC
NA	TRBV6-5	NA	TRBJ1-1	CASSYSYGTSDSFF	TGTGCCAGCAGTTACTCCTACGGGACTAGTGACTCTTTCTTT
TRBD1	TRBV10-1	NA	TRBJ1-2	CASSDGQATGYTF	TGCGCCAGCAGTGACGGACAGGCGACGGGCTACACCTTC